The 24 T cell receptor beta chains below come from one sample, sequenced in a study of brain T cells in children with intractable seizures. Repertoires were generated with immunoSEQ multiplex PCR, while TCRdb's copy carries only in-frame clones and drops some. Of hundreds of thousands of clones listed, about 93% are singletons. Time point in this sample: blood from clinic visit 5 months post-surgery; TSC patient then seizure free. This specimen consisted of peripheral blood, obtained roughly 5 months after surgery. The receptors were gathered from a boy younger than two with tuberous sclerosis and intractable seizures.

This clone came up once. CDR3 in amino acids: CASSVGGWTNTGELFF. CDR3 sequence (DNA): TGTGCCAGCAGCGTAGGGGGTTGGACCAACACCGGGGAGCTGTTTTTT. The rearrangement joins TRBV9 to TRBJ2-2; D is unresolved. The CDR3 is made up of 16 amino acids. V lost 0 bases, J lost 2 bases, and 11 bases lay in between. CDR1 and CDR2 from the germline V gene are SGDLS and YYNGEE.

This clone was observed a single time. The chain employs TRBV7-9 and TRBJ2-3, with D unresolved. The CDR3 has 13 amino acids. The germline V gene encodes CDR1 SEHNR and CDR2 FQNEAQ (reference sequence). Deletions cut 8 bases from V and 0 bases from J, with 9 bases between. This CDR3 reads CASGGSSTDTQYF. Written as DNA, the CDR3 is TGTGCCAGCGGCGGATCTAGCACAGATACGCAGTATTTT.

This chain uses TRBV3-1 (or the pseudogene TRBV3-2) with TRBJ1-1; D not resolved. CDR1 is LGHDT and CDR2 is YNNKEL in the germline V gene (reference sequence). This CDR3 is 12 amino acids long. With 3 bases removed from V and 5 bases from J, the gap between germline ends came to 7 bases. This chain's CDR3 is CASSQGVTEAFF. The CDR3, as DNA: TGTGCCAGCAGCCAGGGTGTTACTGAAGCTTTCTTT.

The chain carries TRBV7-2 and TRBJ1-2; 9 nucleotides match TRBD1. CDR3 length: 14 amino acids. V dropped 5 bases and J dropped 6; count of bases not matched to a gene: 7. Per germline, CDR1 SGHTA and CDR2 FQGNSA. The CDR3 DNA follows: TGTGCCAGCAGCACAGGGGACAGGGAGAATGGCTACACCTTC. Protein product: CASSTGDRENGYTF. Supplemented by reference TRBV7-2 and TRBJ1-2, the full variable domain reads GAGVSQSPSNKVTEKGKDVELRCDPISGHTALYWYRQSLGQGLEFLIYFQGNSAPDKSGLPSDRFSAERTGGSVSTLTIQRTQQEDSAVYLCASSTGDRENGYTFGSGTRLTVV.

This chain joins TRBV6-4 and TRBJ2-3, with TRBD2 identical over 12 bases. Germline CDR1 MRHNA, CDR2 SNTAGT. V shed 6 bases, J shed 3 bases, and the junction held 7 bases outside the gene matches. The CDR3 contains 16 residues. CDR3 bases: TGTGCCAGCAGAAGACTAGCGGGAGAACTGACAGATACGCAGTATTTT. Protein sequence: CASRRLAGELTDTQYF.

This chain joins TRBV9 and TRBJ1-2, with unresolved D. The V gene's germline CDR1 is SGDLS and CDR2 YYNGEE. V was cut by 8 bases and J by 1 base, with 12 bases left in between. The CDR3 consists of 13 residues. This chain's CDR3 is CASNMGNNYGYTF. The CDR3 DNA reads as TGTGCCAGTAACATGGGGAATAACTATGGCTACACCTTC. The whole variable domain, filled in from reference TRBV9 and TRBJ1-2, reads DSGVTQTPKHLITATGQRVTLRCSPRSGDLSVYWYQQSLDQGLQFLIQYYNGEERAKGNILERFSAQQFPDLHSELNLSSLELGDSALYFCASNMGNNYGYTFGSGTRLTVV.

This sequence joins TRBV10-3 and TRBJ2-7; maybe TRBD1 (5 bases). Germline CDR1 and CDR2: ENHRY and SYGVKD. The CDR3 runs 15 residues. V was shortened by 2 bases and J by 7 bases, with 18 bases between the two germline ends. This chain's CDR3 is CAISERTQGLGEQYF. In nucleotides, the CDR3 is TGTGCCATCAGTGAGCGAACCCAGGGTCTGGGTGAGCAGTACTTC.

V is TRBV5-6 and J is TRBJ1-4; D unresolved. The V gene lost 2 bases and the J gene lost 7 bases, with 12 bases spanning the gap. Germline CDR1 SGHDT, CDR2 YYEEEE. This CDR3 has 14 residues. CDR3 loop: CASSFRREGEKLFF. In DNA, the CDR3 is TGTGCCAGCAGCTTTAGGAGGGAGGGTGAAAAACTGTTTTTT.

The chain couples TRBV5-6 to TRBJ2-6; D remains ambiguous. CDR1 is SGHDT and CDR2 is YYEEEE in the germline V gene. CDR3 size: 15 residues. V lost 2 bases and J 0 bases, leaving 6 bases between the germline ends. The CDR3 spells CASSFLSSGANVLTF. The CDR3 DNA reads as TGTGCCAGCAGCTTCTTAAGCTCTGGGGCCAACGTCCTGACTTTC.

The count of this clone is one. This rearrangement joins TRBV18 to TRBJ2-7; the D gene is possibly TRBD1 (6 bases). This CDR3 has 14 amino acids. CDR1 is KGHSH and CDR2 is LQKENI in the germline V gene. Trimming cost V 6 bases and J 2 bases, with 14 bases left between them. The CDR3 loop reads CASSSRGTAYEQYF. The CDR3, as DNA: TGTGCCAGCTCTTCCAGGGGTACCGCCTACGAGCAGTACTTC.

CDR3 loop: CASSLRRPITGNYNEQFF. The CDR3 DNA is TGTGCCAGCTCACTAAGGCGCCCAATAACCGGGAATTACAATGAGCAGTTCTTC. The rearrangement joins TRBV18 to TRBJ2-1, with D possibly matching TRBD2 (5 bases). This CDR3 comprises 18 residues. V lost 4 bases, J lost 4 bases, and 23 bases lay in between. Germline V gives CDR1 KGHSH, CDR2 LQKENI.

The chain joins TRBV12-3 or TRBV12-4 to TRBJ1-4, with D uncertain. The CDR3 consists of 13 residues. V was cut by 3 bases and J by 6 bases, with 8 bases left in between. CDR3 DNA sequence: TGTGCCAGCAGTTTTGTACGGGATGAAAAACTGTTTTTT. As protein: CASSFVRDEKLFF.

On this clone itself: This sample includes further DNA sequences coding for the same CDR3. The J gene is TRBJ1-2, the V gene TRBV6-5; no reliable D call. The CDR3 consists of 14 residues. Trimming pared 0 bases from V and 4 bases from J, leaving 9 bases between. Germline V lookup: CDR1 MNHEY, CDR2 SVGAGI. The CDR3 DNA sequence: TGTGCCAGCAGTTACTCGACCGGGGTCTATGGCTACACCTTC. This translates into CASSYSTGVYGYTF.

The rearrangement links TRBV7-8 to TRBJ1-5; TRBD1 aligns across 7 bases. CDR3 length: 12 residues. Trimming took 8 bases from V and 2 from J; bases not matched to a gene: 0. Germline V gene data show CDR1 as SGHVS and CDR2 as FQNEAQ. In DNA, the CDR3 is TGTGCCAGCGGACAGGGCAATCAGCCCCAGCATTTT. Protein product: CASGQGNQPQHF.

V usage is TRBV27 and J usage is TRBJ1-5; 9 bases fit TRBD1. This CDR3 spans 17 amino acids. With V trimmed by 1 base and J by 3 bases, 7 bases remained unmatched. Germline V lookup: CDR1 MNHEY, CDR2 SMNVEV (reference sequence). CDR3 sequence reads: CASSLWGQGPHNQPQHF. DNA for the CDR3: TGTGCCAGCAGTTTATGGGGACAGGGCCCTCACAATCAGCCCCAGCATTTT.

This rearrangement joins TRBV7-2 to TRBJ2-2; possibly TRBD1 for D (5 bases). This CDR3 comprises 14 residues. With 3 bases removed from V and 7 bases from J, the gap between germline ends came to 12 bases. Germline V gene sequence: CDR1 SGHTA, CDR2 FQGNSA. DNA for the CDR3: TGTGCCAGCAGCTTTAAGGGGTCCGGCGGGGAGCTGTTTTTT. This sequence encodes CASSFKGSGGELFF.

This chain uses TRBV3-1 (or the pseudogene TRBV3-2) with TRBJ1-5, with unresolved D. CDR3 size: 16 residues. The V gene lost 0 bases and the J gene lost 3 bases, with 12 bases spanning the gap. Germline CDR1 reads LGHDT; CDR2 reads YNNKEL (reference sequence). Here the CDR3 reads CASSQDMAQNNQPQHF. The CDR3 DNA reads TGTGCCAGCAGCCAAGATATGGCACAGAACAATCAGCCCCAGCATTTT.

V gene TRBV12-3 or TRBV12-4 combines with J gene TRBJ1-2; a weak D match, TRBD1 (6 bases). The length of the CDR3 is 11 residues. The ends were cut back, 9 bases at V and 3 bases at J, with 8 bases in the middle. The CDR3 sequence: CASEGDYGYTF. CDR3 DNA: TGTGCCAGTGAGGGGGACTATGGCTACACCTTC.

V and J are TRBV6-1 and TRBJ2-5; 8 nucleotides line up with TRBD1. V lost 1 base, J lost 5 bases, and 6 bases stayed unmatched. Germline V gene data show CDR1 as MNHNS and CDR2 as SASEGT. The CDR3 runs to 15 residues. CDR3 loop: CASSEEARGPETQYF. CDR3 DNA sequence: TGTGCCAGCAGTGAAGAGGCCAGGGGGCCTGAGACCCAGTACTTC.

Here the CDR3 DNA reads TGTGCCAGCAGCAAAGAAGGGTGGAGTCAGGGGTTCACTGAAGCTTTCTTT. Protein: CASSKEGWSQGFTEAFF. V and J are TRBV21-1 and TRBJ1-1; the tabulated D call, TRBD1, remains unverified against the DNA. TRBV21-1 is tagged as a pseudogene. The CDR3 is made up of 17 amino acids.

This chain joins TRBV11-3 and TRBJ2-7, with 13 bases fitting TRBD2. The trim removed 4 bases at V and 7 bases at J, leaving 7 bases unmatched. CDR3 size: 15 residues. The germline V gene has CDR1 SGHNT and CDR2 YENEEA. The CDR3 sequence: CASSSFGLAGDEQYF. For the CDR3, the DNA is TGTGCCAGCAGCTCATTTGGACTAGCGGGAGATGAGCAGTACTTC.

The chain links TRBV19 to TRBJ2-7; 8 bases fit TRBD1. Germline V gene data show CDR1 as LNHDA and CDR2 as SQIVND (reference sequence). This CDR3 is built from 14 residues. The trim removed 5 bases at V and 5 bases at J, leaving 8 bases unmatched. This CDR3 is CASSVSRGRNEQYF. The CDR3 bases are TGTGCCAGTAGTGTGAGCAGGGGGCGGAACGAGCAGTACTTC.

CDR3 nucleotides: TGTGCCAGCAAGGGGGGTGGCACTGAAGCTTTCTTT. The encoded protein is CASKGGGTEAFF. V usage is TRBV6-5 and J usage is TRBJ1-1; D is possibly TRBD1 (6 bases). The V and J ends lost 7 bases and 4 bases respectively, with 10 bases between them. The germline CDR1 and CDR2 sequences are MNHEY and SVGAGI. CDR3 length: 12 amino acids.

This sequence joins TRBV28 and TRBJ2-7; D is unclear. Germline V lookup: CDR1 MDHEN, CDR2 SYDVKM. V lost 6 bases to trimming and J lost 2 bases, with 5 bases between them. CDR3 length: 11 amino acids. This chain's CDR3 is CASSTPYEQYF. CDR3 nucleotide sequence: TGTGCCAGCAGCACCCCCTACGAGCAGTACTTC.